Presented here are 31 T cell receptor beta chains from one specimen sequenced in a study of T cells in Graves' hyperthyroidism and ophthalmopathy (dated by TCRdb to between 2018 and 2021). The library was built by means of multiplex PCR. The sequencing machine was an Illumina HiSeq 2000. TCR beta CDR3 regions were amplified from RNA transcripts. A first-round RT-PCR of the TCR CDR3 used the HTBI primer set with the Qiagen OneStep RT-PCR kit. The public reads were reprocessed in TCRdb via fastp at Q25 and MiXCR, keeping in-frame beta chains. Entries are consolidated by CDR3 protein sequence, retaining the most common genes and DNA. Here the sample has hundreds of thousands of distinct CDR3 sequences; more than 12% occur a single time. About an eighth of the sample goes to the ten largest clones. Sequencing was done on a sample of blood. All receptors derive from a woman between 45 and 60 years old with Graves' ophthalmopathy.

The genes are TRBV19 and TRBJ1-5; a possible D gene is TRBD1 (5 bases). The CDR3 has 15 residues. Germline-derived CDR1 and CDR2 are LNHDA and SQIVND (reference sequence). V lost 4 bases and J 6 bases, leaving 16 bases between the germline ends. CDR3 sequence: CASSTGPGLGQPQHF. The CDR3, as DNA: TGTGCCAGTAGTACAGGGCCCGGTTTAGGTCAGCCCCAGCATTTT.

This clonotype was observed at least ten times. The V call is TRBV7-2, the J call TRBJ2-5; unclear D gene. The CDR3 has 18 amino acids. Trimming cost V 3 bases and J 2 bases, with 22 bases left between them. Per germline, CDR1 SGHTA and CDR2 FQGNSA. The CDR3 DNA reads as TGTGCCAGCAGCTTCTACTCCTCCAGATTAAGTAATCAAGAGACCCAGTACTTC. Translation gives CASSFYSSRLSNQETQYF.

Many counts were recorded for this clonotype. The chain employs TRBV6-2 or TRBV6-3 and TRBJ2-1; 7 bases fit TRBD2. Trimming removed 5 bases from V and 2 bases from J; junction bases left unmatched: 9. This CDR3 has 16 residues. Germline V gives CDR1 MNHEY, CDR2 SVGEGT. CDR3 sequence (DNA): TGTGCCAGCAGTCCCCAGACTAGCACAGCCTACAATGAGCAGTTCTTC. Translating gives CASSPQTSTAYNEQFF.

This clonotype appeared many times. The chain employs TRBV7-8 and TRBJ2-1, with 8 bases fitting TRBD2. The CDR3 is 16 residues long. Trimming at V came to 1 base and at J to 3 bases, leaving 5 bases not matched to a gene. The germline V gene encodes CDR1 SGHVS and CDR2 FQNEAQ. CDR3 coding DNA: TGTGCCAGCAGCTTAGGGTCGGGACTAGGCTACAATGAGCAGTTCTTC. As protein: CASSLGSGLGYNEQFF.

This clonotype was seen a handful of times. The CDR3 sequence is CATRTGTANTGELFF. In DNA, the CDR3 is TGTGCCACCAGAACCGGGACAGCGAACACCGGGGAGCTGTTTTTT. The chain has TRBV15 and TRBJ2-2, with 7 bases lining up with TRBD1. The CDR3 totals 15 residues. CDR1 and CDR2 (germline): LNHNV, YYDKDF (reference sequence). J lost 0 bases, V lost 6 bases, and 4 bases had no gene match.

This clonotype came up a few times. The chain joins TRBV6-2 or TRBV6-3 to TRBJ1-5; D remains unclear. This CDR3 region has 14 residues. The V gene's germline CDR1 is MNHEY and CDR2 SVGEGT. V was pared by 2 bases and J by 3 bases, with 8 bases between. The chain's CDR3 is CASSYEFFNQPQHF. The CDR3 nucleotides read TGTGCCAGCAGTTACGAGTTCTTCAATCAGCCCCAGCATTTT.

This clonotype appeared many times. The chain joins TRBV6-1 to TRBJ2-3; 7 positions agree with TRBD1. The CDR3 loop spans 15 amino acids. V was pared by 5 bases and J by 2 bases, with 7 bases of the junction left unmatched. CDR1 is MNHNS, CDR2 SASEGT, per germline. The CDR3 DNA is TGTGCCAGCAGTTCAGGGACAGTGAACACAGATACGCAGTATTTT. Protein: CASSSGTVNTDTQYF.

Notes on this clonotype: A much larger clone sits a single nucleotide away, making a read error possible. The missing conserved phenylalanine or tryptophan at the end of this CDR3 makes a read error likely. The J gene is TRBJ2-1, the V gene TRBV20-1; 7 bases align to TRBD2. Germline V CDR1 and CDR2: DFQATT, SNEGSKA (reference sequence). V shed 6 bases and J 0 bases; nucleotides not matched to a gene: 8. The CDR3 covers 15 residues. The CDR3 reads CSAEGGRSSYNEQFC. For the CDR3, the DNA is TGCAGTGCCGAGGGCGGGAGAAGCTCCTACAATGAGCAGTTCTGC.

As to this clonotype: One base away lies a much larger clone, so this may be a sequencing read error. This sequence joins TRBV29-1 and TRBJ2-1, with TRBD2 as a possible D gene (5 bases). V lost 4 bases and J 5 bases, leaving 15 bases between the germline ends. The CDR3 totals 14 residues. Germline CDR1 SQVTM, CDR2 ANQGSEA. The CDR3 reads CSVAQRTFHNEQFF. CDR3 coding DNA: TGCAGCGTTGCGCAGCGGACCTTCCACAATGAGCAGTTCTTC.

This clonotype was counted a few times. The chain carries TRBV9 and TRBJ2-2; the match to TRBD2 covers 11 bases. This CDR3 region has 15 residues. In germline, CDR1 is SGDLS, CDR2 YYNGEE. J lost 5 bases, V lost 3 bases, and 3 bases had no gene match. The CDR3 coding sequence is TGTGCCAGCAGCGAACTAGCGGGAGAGACCGGGGAGCTGTTTTTT. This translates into CASSELAGETGELFF.

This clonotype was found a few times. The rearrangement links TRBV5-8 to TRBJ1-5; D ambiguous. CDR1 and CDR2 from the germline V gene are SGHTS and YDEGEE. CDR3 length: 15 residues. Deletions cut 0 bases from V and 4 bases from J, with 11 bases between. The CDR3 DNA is TGTGCCAGCAGCTTGGTAGGGATCCCAAATCAGCCCCAGCATTTT. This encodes CASSLVGIPNQPQHF.

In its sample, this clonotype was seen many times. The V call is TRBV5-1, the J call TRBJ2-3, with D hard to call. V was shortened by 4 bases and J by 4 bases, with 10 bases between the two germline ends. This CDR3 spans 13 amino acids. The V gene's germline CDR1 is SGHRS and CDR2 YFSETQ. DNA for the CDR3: TGCGCCAGCAGCCCCCCTAAGGCAGATACGCAGTATTTT. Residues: CASSPPKADTQYF.

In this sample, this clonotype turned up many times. The CDR3 DNA follows: TGTGCCAGCAGTTCACAAAAAAGCGGAGGGGGAGAGACCCAGTACTTC. Residues: CASSSQKSGGGETQYF. The V gene is TRBV28, the J gene TRBJ2-5; D may correspond to TRBD1 or TRBD2 (6 bases each). The CDR3 spans 16 residues. Trimming took 4 bases from V and 4 from J, leaving 19 bases between them. Germline assignment: CDR1 MDHEN and CDR2 SYDVKM.

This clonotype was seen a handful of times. The CDR3 loop reads CASSQVNRGDYGYTF. CDR3 in DNA: TGCGCCAGCAGCCAAGTCAACAGGGGTGACTATGGCTACACCTTC. The V gene is TRBV4-3, the J gene TRBJ1-2, with 7 bases aligning to TRBD1. This CDR3 is built from 15 residues. V trimming: 1 base; J trimming: 3 bases; junction bases outside the gene matches: 5. CDR1 is LGHNA and CDR2 is YSLEER in the germline V gene.

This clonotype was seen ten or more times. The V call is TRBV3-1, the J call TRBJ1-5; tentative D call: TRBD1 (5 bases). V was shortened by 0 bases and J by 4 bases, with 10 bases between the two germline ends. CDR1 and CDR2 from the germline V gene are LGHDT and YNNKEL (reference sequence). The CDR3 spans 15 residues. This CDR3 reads CASSQDLAGNQPQHF. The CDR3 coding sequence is TGTGCCAGCAGCCAAGATCTGGCAGGGAATCAGCCCCAGCATTTT.

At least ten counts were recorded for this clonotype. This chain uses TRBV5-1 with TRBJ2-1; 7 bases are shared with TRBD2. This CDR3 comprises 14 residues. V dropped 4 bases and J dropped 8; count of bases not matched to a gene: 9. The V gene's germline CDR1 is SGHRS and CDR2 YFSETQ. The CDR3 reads CASSQGLPSDEQFF. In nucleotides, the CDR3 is TGCGCCAGCAGCCAGGGACTACCTTCGGATGAGCAGTTCTTC.

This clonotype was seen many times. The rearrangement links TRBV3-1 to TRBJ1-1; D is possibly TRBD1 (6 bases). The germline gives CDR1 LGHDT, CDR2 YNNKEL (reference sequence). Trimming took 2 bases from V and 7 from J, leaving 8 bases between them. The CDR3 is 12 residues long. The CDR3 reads CASSQLTGEAFF. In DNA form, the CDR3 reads TGTGCCAGCAGCCAATTGACAGGTGAAGCTTTCTTT.

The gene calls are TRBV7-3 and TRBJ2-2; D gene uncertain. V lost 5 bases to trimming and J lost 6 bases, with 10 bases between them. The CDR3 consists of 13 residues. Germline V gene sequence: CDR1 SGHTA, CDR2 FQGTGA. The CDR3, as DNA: TGTGCCAGCAGCCTGACACCTCCCGGGGAGCTGTTTTTT. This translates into CASSLTPPGELFF.

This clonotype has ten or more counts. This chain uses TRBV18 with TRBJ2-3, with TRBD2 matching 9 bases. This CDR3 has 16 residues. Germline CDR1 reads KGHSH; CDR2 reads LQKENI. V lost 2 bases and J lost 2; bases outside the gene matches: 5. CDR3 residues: CASSPRAGGPTDTQYF. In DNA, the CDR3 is TGTGCCAGCTCACCAAGGGCGGGAGGGCCCACAGATACGCAGTATTTT.

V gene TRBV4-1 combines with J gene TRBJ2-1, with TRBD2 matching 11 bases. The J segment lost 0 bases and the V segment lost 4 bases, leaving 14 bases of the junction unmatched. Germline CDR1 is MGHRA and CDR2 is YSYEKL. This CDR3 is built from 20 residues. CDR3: CASSPQRGLAAPSSYNEQFF. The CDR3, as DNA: TGCGCCAGCAGCCCTCAAAGGGGACTAGCGGCCCCCAGCTCCTACAATGAGCAGTTCTTC.

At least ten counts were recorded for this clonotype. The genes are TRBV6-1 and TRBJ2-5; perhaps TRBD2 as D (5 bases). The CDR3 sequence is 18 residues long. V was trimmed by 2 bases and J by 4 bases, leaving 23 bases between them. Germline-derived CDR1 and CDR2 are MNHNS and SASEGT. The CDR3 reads CASSERQLRDGVRETQYF. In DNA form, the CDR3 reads TGTGCCAGCAGTGAACGGCAGTTGAGGGATGGTGTGCGAGAGACCCAGTACTTC.

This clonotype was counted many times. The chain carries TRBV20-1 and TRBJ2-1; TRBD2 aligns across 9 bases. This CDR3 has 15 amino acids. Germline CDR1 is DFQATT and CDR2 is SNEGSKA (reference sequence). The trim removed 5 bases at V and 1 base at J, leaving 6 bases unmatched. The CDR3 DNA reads TGCAGTGCTCGCGGGAGGGCCAAGTCCTACAATGAGCAGTTCTTC. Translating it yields CSARGRAKSYNEQFF.

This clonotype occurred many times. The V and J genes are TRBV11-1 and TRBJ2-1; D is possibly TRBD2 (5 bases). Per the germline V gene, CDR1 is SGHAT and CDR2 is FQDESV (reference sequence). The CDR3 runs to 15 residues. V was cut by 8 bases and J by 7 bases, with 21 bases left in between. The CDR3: CASVPFAGGRNEQFF. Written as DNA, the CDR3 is TGTGCCAGCGTACCGTTTGCCGGAGGTCGGAATGAGCAGTTCTTC.

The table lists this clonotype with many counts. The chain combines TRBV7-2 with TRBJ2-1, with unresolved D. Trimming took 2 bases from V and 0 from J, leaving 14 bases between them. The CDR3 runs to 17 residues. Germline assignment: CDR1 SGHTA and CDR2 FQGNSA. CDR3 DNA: TGTGCCAGCAGCTTATTCTCCCACTCGGGCTCCTACAATGAGCAGTTCTTC. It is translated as CASSLFSHSGSYNEQFF.

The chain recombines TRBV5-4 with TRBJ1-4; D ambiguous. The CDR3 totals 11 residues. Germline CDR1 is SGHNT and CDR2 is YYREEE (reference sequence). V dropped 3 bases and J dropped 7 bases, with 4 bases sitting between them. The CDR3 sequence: CASSYAEKLFF. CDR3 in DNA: TGTGCCAGCAGCTATGCTGAAAAACTGTTTTTT.

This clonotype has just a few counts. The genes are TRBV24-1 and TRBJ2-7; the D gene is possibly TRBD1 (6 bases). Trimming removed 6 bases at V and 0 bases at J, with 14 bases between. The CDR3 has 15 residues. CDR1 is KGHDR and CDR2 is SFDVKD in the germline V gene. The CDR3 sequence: CATSQSRDNSYEQYF. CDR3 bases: TGTGCCACCAGTCAATCACGGGACAACTCCTACGAGCAGTACTTC.

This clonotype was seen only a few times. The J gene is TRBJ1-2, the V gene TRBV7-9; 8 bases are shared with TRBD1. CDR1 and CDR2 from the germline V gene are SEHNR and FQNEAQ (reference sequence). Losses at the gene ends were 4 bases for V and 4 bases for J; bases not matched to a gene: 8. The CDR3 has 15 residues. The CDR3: CASSSGQGMAYGYTF. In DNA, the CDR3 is TGTGCCAGCAGCTCTGGACAGGGCATGGCCTATGGCTACACCTTC.

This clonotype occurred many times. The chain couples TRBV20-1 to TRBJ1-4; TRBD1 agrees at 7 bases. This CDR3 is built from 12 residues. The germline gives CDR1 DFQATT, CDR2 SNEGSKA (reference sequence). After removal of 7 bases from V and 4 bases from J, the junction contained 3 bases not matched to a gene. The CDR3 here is CSGGQNNEKLFF. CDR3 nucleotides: TGCAGTGGGGGACAGAATAATGAAAAACTGTTTTTT.

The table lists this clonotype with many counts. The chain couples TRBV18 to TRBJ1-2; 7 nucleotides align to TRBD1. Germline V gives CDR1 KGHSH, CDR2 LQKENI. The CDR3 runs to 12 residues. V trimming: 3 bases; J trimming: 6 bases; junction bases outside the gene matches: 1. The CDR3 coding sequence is TGTGCCAGCTCACCTGGACAGGATGGCTACACCTTC. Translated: CASSPGQDGYTF.

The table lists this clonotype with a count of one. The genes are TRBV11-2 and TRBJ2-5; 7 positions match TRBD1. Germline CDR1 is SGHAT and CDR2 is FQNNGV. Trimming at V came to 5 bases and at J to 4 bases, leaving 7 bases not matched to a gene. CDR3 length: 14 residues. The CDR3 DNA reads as TGTGCCAGCAGCGCCCCGACAGGGATAGAGACCCAGTACTTC. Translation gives CASSAPTGIETQYF.

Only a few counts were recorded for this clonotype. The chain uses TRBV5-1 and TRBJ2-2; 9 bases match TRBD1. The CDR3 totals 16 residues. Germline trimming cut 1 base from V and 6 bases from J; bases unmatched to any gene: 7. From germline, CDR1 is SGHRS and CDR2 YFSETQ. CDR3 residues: CASSLKGQGYAGELFF. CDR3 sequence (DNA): TGCGCCAGCAGCTTGAAAGGACAGGGGTATGCCGGGGAGCTGTTTTTT.